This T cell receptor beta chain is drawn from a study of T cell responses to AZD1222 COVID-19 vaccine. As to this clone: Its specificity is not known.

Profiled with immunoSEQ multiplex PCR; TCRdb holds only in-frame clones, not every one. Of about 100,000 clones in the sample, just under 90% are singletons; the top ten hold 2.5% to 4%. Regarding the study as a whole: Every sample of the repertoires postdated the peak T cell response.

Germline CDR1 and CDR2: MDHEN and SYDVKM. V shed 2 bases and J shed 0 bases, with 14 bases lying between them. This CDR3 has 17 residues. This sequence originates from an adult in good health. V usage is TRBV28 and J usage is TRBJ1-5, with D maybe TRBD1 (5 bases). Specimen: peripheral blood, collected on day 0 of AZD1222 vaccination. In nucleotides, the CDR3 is TGTGCCAGCAGTTTACCAACAGGTTCTTATAGCAATCAGCCCCAGCATTTT. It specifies CASSLPTGSYSNQPQHF. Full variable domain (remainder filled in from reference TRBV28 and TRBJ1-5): DVKVTQSSRYLVKRTGEKVFLECVQDMDHENMFWYRQDPGLGLRLIYFSYDVKMKEKGDIPEGYSVSREKKERFSLILESASTNQTSMYLCASSLPTGSYSNQPQHFGDGTRLSIL.